These 2 T cell receptor beta chains originate from one sample sequenced in a study of blood T cell repertoires in COVID-19 (dated by TCRdb to the early 2020s). The library was made by the immunoSEQ multiplex PCR assay. This is the immuneACCESS table as TCRdb keeps it, with only in-frame sequences that have V and J called. A part of the clones is gone; compared with another copy, unresolved V genes explain less than half, and the rest is unexplained. Counted in this sample were tens of thousands of clones; 90% to 95% of them appeared once. 8.6% of the sample is held by the ten biggest clonotypes. Sequenced sample: peripheral blood. These TCRs come from a human donor in a cohort sampled during active COVID-19.

The chain couples TRBV9 to TRBJ2-1; TRBD1 matches at 7 bases. The CDR3 has 16 amino acids. The J segment lost 7 bases and the V segment lost 3 bases, leaving 13 bases of the junction unmatched. Germline CDR1 SGDLS, CDR2 YYNGEE. Written as DNA, the CDR3 is TGTGCCAGCAGCGCCCCCGGGACAGTGGGGTTGAATGAGCAGTTCTTC. Its translation: CASSAPGTVGLNEQFF.

The rearrangement uses TRBV29-1 and TRBJ2-7, with 9 bases fitting TRBD1. Germline-derived CDR1 and CDR2 are SQVTM and ANQGSEA. The CDR3 consists of 14 residues. The CDR3 is CGAFLTGGPHEQYF. CDR3 DNA sequence: TGCGGCGCCTTTTTGACAGGGGGGCCCCACGAGCAGTACTTC.